A single sample is the source of the 5 T cell receptor beta chains below, sequenced in a study of blood T cell repertoires in COVID-19. Here immunoSEQ multiplex PCR was the method, and the copy in TCRdb shows in-frame clones only, minus some. The sample holds about 130,000 clones; more than 85% are singletons and the top ten take around 3%. The sample taken for sequencing was peripheral blood. Receptors originate from a man aged 60 to 69 with active or convalescent COVID-19.

Concerning this clone itself: Other nucleotide sequences from this sample produce the same CDR3. The V gene is TRBV5-1, the J gene TRBJ2-2; unclear D gene. The CDR3 is 14 residues long. Trimming removed 2 bases from V and 1 base from J, with 6 bases in between. Germline V gives CDR1 SGHRS, CDR2 YFSETQ. The CDR3: CASSLAQNTGELFF. CDR3 sequence (DNA): TGCGCCAGCAGCTTAGCCCAGAACACCGGGGAGCTGTTTTTT. Based on the CDR3 plus reference TRBV5-1 and TRBJ2-2, the full variable domain is KAGVTQTPRYLIKTRGQQVTLSCSPISGHRSVSWYQQTPGQGLQFLFEYFSETQRNKGNFPGRFSGRQFSNSRSEMNVSTLELGDSALYLCASSLAQNTGELFFGEGSRLTVL.

This clone was detected a few times. V is TRBV5-1 and J is TRBJ2-7, with 9 bases aligning to TRBD2. The germline V gene has CDR1 SGHRS and CDR2 YFSETQ. V gave up 5 bases and J gave up 4 bases; unmatched junction bases: 10. CDR3 size: 15 residues. The CDR3 DNA reads as TGCGCCAGCAGGTTAGCGGGGGCTACAGTATACGAGCAGTACTTC. Translating it yields CASRLAGATVYEQYF. The full variable domain, completed using reference TRBV5-1 and TRBJ2-7, is KAGVTQTPRYLIKTRGQQVTLSCSPISGHRSVSWYQQTPGQGLQFLFEYFSETQRNKGNFPGRFSGRQFSNSRSEMNVSTLELGDSALYLCASRLAGATVYEQYFGPGTRLTVT.

This clone has just one count. The chain joins TRBV5-1 to TRBJ1-1; no clear D. The germline V gene has CDR1 SGHRS and CDR2 YFSETQ. This CDR3 region has 12 residues. V lost 5 bases and J lost 4, with 9 bases in between. For the CDR3, the DNA is TGCGCCAGCAGTGTTTCCGGCACTGAAGCTTTCTTT. This translates into CASSVSGTEAFF.

This chain joins TRBV11-2 and TRBJ1-4, with a possible D match to TRBD1 (5 bases). V was clipped by 5 bases and J by 7 bases, with 14 bases between them. Germline CDR1 SGHAT, CDR2 FQNNGV. This CDR3 is 14 amino acids long. The CDR3 DNA sequence: TGTGCCAGCAGCAACCCGGGGGGAAGTGAAAAACTGTTTTTT. Protein sequence: CASSNPGGSEKLFF.

The chain joins TRBV24-1 to TRBJ2-7; tentatively, D is TRBD2 (6 bases). Trimming cost V 0 bases and J 6 bases, with 8 bases left between them. This CDR3 region has 13 residues. The V gene's germline CDR1 is KGHDR and CDR2 SFDVKD. The CDR3, as DNA: TGTGCCACCAGTGATTTGCAGGGAGGCGAGCAGTACTTC. Protein product: CATSDLQGGEQYF.